The sequence of this T cell receptor (beta chain) was determined in a study of T cell changes during pregnancy in multiple sclerosis. CDR1 and CDR2 (germline): SGHNT, YYREEE (reference sequence). Trimming left V 0 bases short and J 12 bases short, with 12 bases between. This CDR3 is 12 amino acids long. Clones were sequenced by immunoSEQ multiplex PCR, and TCRdb holds only the in-frame ones, with some missing. The repertoire includes some 90,000 clones, more than 90% of them detected once, and about 1.5% sits in the top ten. The J gene is TRBJ1-2, the V gene TRBV5-4; D is unclear. This specimen consisted of peripheral blood, obtained in the first trimester of pregnancy. The TCR sequence derives from a female donor with multiple sclerosis, enrolled in a pregnancy study. CDR3 bases: TGTGCCAGCAGCTTGGCGGCGGGTAGGAACACCTTC. Protein sequence: CASSLAAGRNTF.